The 21 T cell receptor beta chains presented below share a single source sample, sequenced in a study of blood T cell repertoires in COVID-19. Some clones are missing from TCRdb's copy, which holds only in-frame ones; the method was immunoSEQ multiplex PCR. The sample holds some 150,000 clones, approximately 81% seen once. The sample was peripheral blood. The receptors originated from a woman in her fifties or sixties with active or convalescent COVID-19.

This clone turned up a few times. This rearrangement joins TRBV4-2 to TRBJ2-2; 11 positions agree with TRBD2. The V segment lost 1 base and the J segment 4 bases; nucleotides outside the gene matches: 2. Germline lookup yields CDR1 LGHNA and CDR2 YNFKEQ. There are 16 residues in the CDR3. In nucleotides, the CDR3 is TGTGCCAGCAGCCAAGTACTAGCGGGAGCCACCGGGGAGCTGTTTTTT. Translation: CASSQVLAGATGELFF.

This rearrangement joins TRBV7-2 to TRBJ2-7; 7 bases fit TRBD1. CDR1 SGHTA and CDR2 FQGNSA come from the germline V gene. CDR3 length equals 16 residues. Trimming cost V 4 bases and J 1 base; bases outside gene matches: 10. The CDR3 DNA reads as TGTGCCAGCAGCTACACACCCGGGACAGTTTCCTACGAGCAGTACTTC. Translated: CASSYTPGTVSYEQYF. The full variable domain, completed using reference TRBV7-2 and TRBJ2-7, is GAGVSQSPSNKVTEKGKDVELRCDPISGHTALYWYRQSLGQGLEFLIYFQGNSAPDKSGLPSDRFSAERTGGSVSTLTIQRTQQEDSAVYLCASSYTPGTVSYEQYFGPGTRLTVT.

This rearrangement joins TRBV7-8 to TRBJ2-3, with 10 positions matching TRBD2. Germline V gene data show CDR1 as SGHVS and CDR2 as FQNEAQ. The length of the CDR3 is 18 residues. Trimming at V came to 2 bases and at J to 3 bases, leaving 11 bases not matched to a gene. The CDR3 spells CASSLRGLAAPPTDTQYF. The CDR3 bases are TGTGCCAGCAGCTTAAGAGGACTAGCGGCCCCTCCGACAGATACGCAGTATTTT.

The V gene is TRBV9, the J gene TRBJ2-7; 8 nucleotides agree with TRBD1. V lost 4 bases, J lost 3 bases, and 6 bases stayed unmatched. Germline V gives CDR1 SGDLS, CDR2 YYNGEE. The CDR3 totals 14 residues. CDR3 region: CASSFGTGNYEQYF. In DNA, the CDR3 is TGTGCCAGCAGCTTCGGGACAGGCAACTACGAGCAGTACTTC.

The chain couples TRBV29-1 to TRBJ1-2, with D uncertain. The CDR3 consists of 12 residues. The V end was cut by 7 bases, the J end by 1 base, with 10 bases between. Germline assignment: CDR1 SQVTM and CDR2 ANQGSEA. The CDR3 sequence: CSAGGLNYGYTF. CDR3 in DNA: TGCAGCGCCGGAGGTCTTAACTATGGCTACACCTTC.

This clone was observed a few times. J is TRBJ1-5 and V is TRBV19, with 9 nucleotides matching TRBD1. Germline V gene lookup returns CDR1 LNHDA and CDR2 SQIVND (reference sequence). The CDR3 is 17 amino acids. V gave up 5 bases and J gave up 5 bases; unmatched junction bases: 13. The CDR3 loop is CASSPGQGPLNHQPQHF. The CDR3 coding sequence is TGTGCCAGTAGTCCCGGACAGGGGCCCCTAAATCATCAGCCCCAGCATTTT.

The rearrangement links TRBV6-5 to TRBJ1-3, with 8 bases lining up with TRBD1. V lost 5 bases to trimming and J lost 0 bases; unmatched junction nucleotides: 3. The CDR3 length is 15 residues. Germline CDR1 and CDR2: MNHEY and SVGAGI. CDR3 nucleotide sequence: TGTGCCAGCAGTCAAACAGGGGGCTCTGGAAACACCATATATTTT. It translates to CASSQTGGSGNTIYF.

This chain connects TRBV28 to TRBJ1-5; tentatively, D is TRBD1 (5 bases). The V gene's germline CDR1 is MDHEN and CDR2 SYDVKM. CDR3 length: 16 residues. Trimming shortened V by 6 bases and J by 3 bases, and 18 bases separated the two germline ends. This CDR3 is CASSSGLRPFNQPQHF. The CDR3 DNA reads TGTGCCAGCAGCTCGGGACTACGCCCTTTCAATCAGCCCCAGCATTTT.

The chain couples TRBV7-8 to TRBJ2-1, with 10 bases identical to TRBD2. The ends lost 3 bases at V and 8 bases at J; junction bases unmatched: 13. CDR3 length equals 17 residues. Looked up from germline, CDR1 is SGHVS and CDR2 is FQNEAQ. CDR3 nucleotides: TGTGCCAGCAGCTTCAGCGGGGGGGCCTGGGTAGGCGATGAGCAGTTCTTC. This gives the protein CASSFSGGAWVGDEQFF.

The chain employs TRBV19 and TRBJ1-1; a weak D match, TRBD1 (5 bases). CDR1 LNHDA and CDR2 SQIVND come from the germline V gene (reference sequence). The V end was cut by 4 bases, the J end by 3 bases, with 15 bases between. The CDR3 has 15 amino acids. CDR3 sequence: CASSTTGGGHTEAFF. The DNA of the CDR3 is TGTGCCAGTAGTACCACTGGGGGAGGGCACACTGAAGCTTTCTTT.

This clone was seen a few times. This rearrangement joins TRBV6-1 to TRBJ1-2; D is unclear. The CDR3 has 15 residues. The V and J ends lost 1 base and 4 bases respectively, with 13 bases between them. CDR1 MNHNS and CDR2 SASEGT come from the germline V gene. The DNA for the CDR3 is TGTGCCAGCAGTGAAGACACAAACTATTTCTATGGCTACACCTTC. This codes for CASSEDTNYFYGYTF.

The gene calls are TRBV6-2 or TRBV6-3 and TRBJ1-1; no clear D gene. The V gene lost 2 bases and the J gene lost 3 bases, with 16 bases spanning the gap. The CDR3 runs to 16 residues. Germline CDR1 and CDR2: MNHEY and SVGEGT. The CDR3 nucleotides are TGTGCCAGCAGTTACCCGGACTTCTGGGTCGACACTGAAGCTTTCTTT. Translation: CASSYPDFWVDTEAFF.

In its sample, this clone was seen a few times. The gene calls are TRBV6-5 and TRBJ1-5, with a weak D call TRBD1 (6 bases). Germline CDR1 MNHEY, CDR2 SVGAGI. The CDR3 spans 16 residues. V gave up 0 bases and J gave up 3 bases, with 12 bases separating them. Here the CDR3 DNA reads TGTGCCAGCAGTTACTCGTCGTCAGGGGCCAATCAGCCCCAGCATTTT. Amino acids: CASSYSSSGANQPQHF.

The V call is TRBV28, the J call TRBJ2-1; a weak D match, TRBD1 (5 bases). V was pared by 6 bases and J by 8 bases, with 17 bases between. The CDR3 totals 14 residues. Germline assignment: CDR1 MDHEN and CDR2 SYDVKM. For the CDR3, the DNA is TGTGCCAGCAGGCCTCCACAGGATAGGCATGAGCAGTTCTTC. Translated: CASRPPQDRHEQFF.

The chain recombines TRBV6-4 with TRBJ2-5, with 8 bases lining up with TRBD1. Unmatched junction bases numbered 17, after V lost 6 bases and J lost 5 bases. The CDR3 extends over 17 amino acids. Germline values: CDR1 MRHNA, CDR2 SNTAGT. This CDR3 is CASRSPGGTSLGETQYF. CDR3 coding DNA: TGTGCCAGCAGGTCCCCAGGGGGCACTAGTCTTGGGGAGACCCAGTACTTC.

The V gene is TRBV18, the J gene TRBJ1-1, with a possible D match to TRBD1 (5 bases). There are 15 residues in the CDR3. V gave up 2 bases and J gave up 0 bases, with 10 bases separating them. Germline V gene data show CDR1 as KGHSH and CDR2 as LQKENI. The CDR3 DNA reads as TGTGCCAGCTCACCAAGACAGCTTTTGAACACTGAAGCTTTCTTT. This encodes CASSPRQLLNTEAFF.

The genes are TRBV7-2 and TRBJ2-5, with unresolved D. The CDR3 runs to 13 residues. The germline V and J ends were trimmed by 5 bases and 5 bases, with 12 bases remaining between them. The germline V gene has CDR1 SGHTA and CDR2 FQGNSA. The CDR3 sequence: CASSQFIMETQYF. CDR3 bases: TGTGCCAGCAGCCAGTTTATTATGGAGACCCAGTACTTC.

The J gene is TRBJ2-3, the V gene TRBV29-1; D may be TRBD2 (5 bases). The CDR3 totals 16 residues. Trimming took off 0 bases at V and 8 bases at J, with 21 bases between the two ends. In germline, CDR1 is SQVTM, CDR2 ANQGSEA. This chain's CDR3 is CSVEETLFEDSSTQYF. As DNA, the CDR3 is TGCAGCGTTGAAGAAACACTTTTTGAGGACTCTTCTACGCAGTATTTT.

The chain is built from TRBV6-6 and TRBJ1-5; 7 nucleotides align to TRBD1. CDR3 length: 16 residues. From germline, CDR1 is MNHNY and CDR2 SVGAGI (reference sequence). The V and J ends lost 5 bases and 0 bases, in that order; junction bases with no gene match: 7. The CDR3 region has the DNA TGTGCCAGCAGTAGAGACAGGGTCAATAGCAATCAGCCCCAGCATTTT. It translates to CASSRDRVNSNQPQHF.

The chain combines TRBV19 with TRBJ2-5; TRBD1 matches at 9 bases. Losses at the gene ends were 1 base for V and 4 bases for J; bases not matched to a gene: 10. This CDR3 has 17 amino acids. Germline V gives CDR1 LNHDA, CDR2 SQIVND (reference sequence). The CDR3 loop is CASSIVGGTGTGETQYF. The DNA of the CDR3 is TGTGCCAGTAGTATAGTAGGAGGGACAGGGACGGGAGAGACCCAGTACTTC.

The rearrangement joins TRBV30 to TRBJ1-1, with TRBD1 identical over 8 bases. With 4 bases clipped from V and 4 bases from J, the junction kept 14 bases outside the gene matches. The CDR3 is 16 residues long. In germline, CDR1 is GTSNPN, CDR2 SVGIG (reference sequence). CDR3 in amino acids: CAWTRRTGYTPTEAFF. CDR3 bases: TGTGCCTGGACACGGAGGACAGGGTATACTCCCACTGAAGCTTTCTTT.